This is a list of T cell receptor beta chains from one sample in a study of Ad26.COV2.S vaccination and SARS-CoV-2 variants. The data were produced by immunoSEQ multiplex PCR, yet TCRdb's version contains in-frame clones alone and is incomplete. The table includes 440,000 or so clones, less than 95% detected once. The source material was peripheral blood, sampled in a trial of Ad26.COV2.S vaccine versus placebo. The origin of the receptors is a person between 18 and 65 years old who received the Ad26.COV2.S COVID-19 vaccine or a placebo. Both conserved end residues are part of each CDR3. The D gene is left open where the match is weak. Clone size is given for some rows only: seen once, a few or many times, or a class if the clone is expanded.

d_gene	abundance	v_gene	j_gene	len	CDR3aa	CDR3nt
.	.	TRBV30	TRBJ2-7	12	CAWSAEWYEQYF	TGTGCCTGGAGTGCCGAGTGGTACGAGCAGTACTTC
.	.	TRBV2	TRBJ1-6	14	CASSVEQGGSPLHF	TGTGCCAGCAGTGTTGAACAGGGCGGTTCACCCCTCCACTTT
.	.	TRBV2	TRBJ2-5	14	CASTGGQYQETQYF	TGTGCCAGCACCGGGGGACAGTACCAAGAGACCCAGTACTTC
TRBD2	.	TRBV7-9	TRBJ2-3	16	CASSPLSGGHTDTQYF	TGTGCCAGCAGCCCCCTTTCGGGAGGGCACACAGATACGCAGTATTTT
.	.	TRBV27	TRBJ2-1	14	CASSLGRDGNEQFF	TGTGCCAGCAGTTTAGGCCGGGACGGGAATGAGCAGTTCTTC
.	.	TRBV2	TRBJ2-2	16	CASSGPGQARSGELFF	TGTGCCAGCAGTGGCCCGGGACAAGCTAGAAGCGGGGAGCTGTTTTTT
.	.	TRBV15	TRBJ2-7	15	CATSRVPDTILQQYF	TGTGCCACCAGCAGAGTCCCGGACACCATTCTCCAGCAGTACTTC
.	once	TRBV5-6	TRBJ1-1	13	CASSLGLNTEAFF	TGTGCCAGCAGCTTGGGCTTGAACACTGAAGCTTTCTTT
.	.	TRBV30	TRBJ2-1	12	CAWSVSLIEQFF	TGTGCCTGGAGTGTTTCACTGATTGAGCAGTTCTTC
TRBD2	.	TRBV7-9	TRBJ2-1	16	CASSSYSGRVSTEQFF	TGTGCCAGCAGCTCGTATAGCGGGAGAGTGTCCACTGAGCAGTTCTTC
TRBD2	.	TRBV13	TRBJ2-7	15	CASSMTSGPSYEQYF	TGTGCCAGCAGCATGACTAGCGGACCATCCTACGAGCAGTACTTC
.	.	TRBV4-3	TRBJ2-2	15	CASSHEGENTGELFF	TGCGCCAGCAGCCACGAGGGGGAGAACACCGGGGAGCTGTTTTTT
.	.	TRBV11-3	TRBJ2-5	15	CASSLTPGEIETQYF	TGTGCCAGCAGCTTAACCCCGGGGGAGATCGAGACCCAGTACTTC
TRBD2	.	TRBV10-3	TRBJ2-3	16	CAISDRKRELTDTQYF	TGTGCCATCAGTGACCGTAAGCGGGAGCTGACAGATACGCAGTATTTT
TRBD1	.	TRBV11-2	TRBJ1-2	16	CASSLGTGRNGYGYTF	TGTGCCAGCAGCTTAGGGACAGGGCGTAACGGGTATGGCTACACCTTC
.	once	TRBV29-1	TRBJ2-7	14	CSVAGTPDTNEQYF	TGCAGCGTTGCCGGGACCCCGGATACTAACGAGCAGTACTTC
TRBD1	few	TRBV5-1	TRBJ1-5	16	CASSPMTGEGNQPQHF	TGCGCCAGCAGCCCAATGACAGGGGAAGGCAATCAGCCCCAGCATTTT
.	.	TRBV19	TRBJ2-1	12	CASSLIENEQFF	TGTGCCAGTAGCCTCATAGAAAATGAGCAGTTCTTC
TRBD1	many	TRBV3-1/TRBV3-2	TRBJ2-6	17	CASSLRTGRSGANVLTF	TGTGCCAGCAGCCTACGGACAGGGCGTTCTGGGGCCAACGTCCTGACTTTC
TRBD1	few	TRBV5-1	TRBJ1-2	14	CASSRDRVGHGYTF	TGCGCCAGCAGCCGAGACAGGGTAGGGCATGGCTACACCTTC
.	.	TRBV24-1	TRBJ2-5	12	CATSRGLETQYF	TGTGCCACCAGCCGCGGCCTGGAGACCCAGTACTTC
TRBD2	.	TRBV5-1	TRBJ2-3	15	CASSLSGSRTDTQYF	TGCGCCAGCAGCCTTAGCGGGAGCCGCACAGATACGCAGTATTTT